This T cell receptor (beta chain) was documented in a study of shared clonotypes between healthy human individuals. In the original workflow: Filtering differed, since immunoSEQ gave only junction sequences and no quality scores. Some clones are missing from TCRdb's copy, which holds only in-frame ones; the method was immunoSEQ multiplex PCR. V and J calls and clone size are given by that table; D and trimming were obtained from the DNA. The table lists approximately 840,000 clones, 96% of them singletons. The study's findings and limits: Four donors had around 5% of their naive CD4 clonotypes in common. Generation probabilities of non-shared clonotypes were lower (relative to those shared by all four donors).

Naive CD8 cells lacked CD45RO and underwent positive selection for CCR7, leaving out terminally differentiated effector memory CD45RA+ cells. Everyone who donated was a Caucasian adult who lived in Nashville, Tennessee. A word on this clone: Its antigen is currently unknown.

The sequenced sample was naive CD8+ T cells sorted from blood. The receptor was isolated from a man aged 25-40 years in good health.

The DNA of the CDR3 is TGTGCCAGCAGCTTAGACCATATACGGGACGGCCAAGAGACCCAGTACTTC. Protein sequence: CASSLDHIRDGQETQYF. The chain is built from TRBV7-2 and TRBJ2-5; D tentatively reads TRBD1 or TRBD2 (5 bases each). Trimming cost V 1 base and J 1 base, with 16 bases left between them. Germline V gene lookup returns CDR1 SGHTA and CDR2 FQGNSA. This CDR3 region has 17 residues.